These 18 T cell receptor beta chains were sequenced from one sample in a study of CD8 T cells in Susac syndrome. With random hexamers, reverse transcription was performed on about 0.5 to 1 ug of RNA. A single record per CDR3 protein comes from TCRdb applying MiXCR to the immunoSEQ multiplex PCR reads. The data hold about 280,000 distinct CDR3 sequences, with roughly 85% observed a single time. Sample: CD8+ T cells from PBMCs. The origin of the receptors is a human donor with multiple sclerosis.

The gene calls are TRBV29-1 and TRBJ2-7; possible D gene TRBD2, 6 bases. V was shortened by 4 bases and J by 2 bases, with 15 bases between the two germline ends. The germline V gene has CDR1 SQVTM and CDR2 ANQGSEA. The CDR3 is 14 residues long. The CDR3 region is CSVGSDYLPYEQYF. CDR3 coding DNA: TGCAGCGTTGGGTCGGACTACCTGCCCTACGAGCAGTACTTC.

This sequence joins TRBV3-1 and TRBJ2-7, with D possibly called TRBD1 or TRBD2 (5 bases each). The germline V gene has CDR1 LGHDT and CDR2 YNNKEL (reference sequence). The V end was cut by 0 bases, the J end by 4 bases, with 16 bases between. The CDR3 is 16 amino acids. The CDR3 sequence: CASSQDPRGEQYEQYF. In DNA form, the CDR3 reads TGTGCCAGCAGCCAAGATCCTCGAGGGGAACAATACGAGCAGTACTTC.

J is TRBJ2-7 and V is TRBV15; D call uncertain. This CDR3 is 15 amino acids long. The V and J ends lost 0 bases and 4 bases respectively, with 13 bases between them. Germline CDR1 LNHNV, CDR2 YYDKDF (reference sequence). The CDR3 loop reads CATSRDQSRSYEQYF. CDR3 nucleotides: TGTGCCACCAGCAGAGATCAATCCCGGAGTTACGAGCAGTACTTC.

V gene TRBV9 combines with J gene TRBJ2-7; no firm D call. CDR1 and CDR2 (germline): SGDLS, YYNGEE. The CDR3 contains 15 residues. V gave up 2 bases and J gave up 5 bases, with 17 bases separating them. The CDR3 coding sequence is TGTGCCAGCAGCGTGCAGGCACGACCCAACCACGAGCAGTACTTC. Translation gives CASSVQARPNHEQYF.

This clonotype was detected once. The chain has TRBV7-3 and TRBJ2-3, with a tentative D call TRBD2 (5 bases). The V end was cut by 8 bases, the J end by 4 bases, with 13 bases between. The CDR3 is 13 residues long. Germline CDR1 SGHTA, CDR2 FQGTGA. The DNA for the CDR3 is TGTGCCAGCGGGAGTTCTCCACCAGATACGCAGTATTTT. It encodes CASGSSPPDTQYF.

This clonotype was seen a handful of times. The CDR3, as DNA: TGTGCCAGCAGCCAAGAAGTGGCAGGGGGCGTAGATACGCAGTATTTT. It specifies CASSQEVAGGVDTQYF. The chain joins TRBV14 to TRBJ2-3, with 8 nucleotides matching TRBD1. This CDR3 region has 16 residues. Losses at the gene ends were 0 bases for V and 5 bases for J; bases not matched to a gene: 7. CDR1 and CDR2 from the germline V gene are SGHDN and FVKESK.

The V gene is TRBV5-1, the J gene TRBJ2-1, with 9 positions matching TRBD2. The CDR3 is 17 residues long. The J segment lost 2 bases and the V segment lost 4 bases, leaving 10 bases of the junction unmatched. From germline, CDR1 is SGHRS and CDR2 YFSETQ. The CDR3 reads CASSQQRGLATYNEQFF. The CDR3 DNA reads TGCGCCAGCAGCCAGCAAAGAGGACTAGCGACCTACAATGAGCAGTTCTTC.

V and J are TRBV6-1 and TRBJ2-2, with D perhaps matching TRBD1 (5 bases). This CDR3 comprises 17 residues. V was cut by 2 bases and J by 2 bases, with 15 bases left in between. Germline CDR1 MNHNS, CDR2 SASEGT. CDR3 DNA sequence: TGTGCCAGCAGTGAAATTTTTGGACGGACAAACACCGGGGAGCTGTTTTTT. It encodes CASSEIFGRTNTGELFF.

The J gene is TRBJ2-1, the V gene TRBV27; D might be TRBD1 or TRBD2, each matching 5 bases. Germline-derived CDR1 and CDR2 are MNHEY and SMNVEV (reference sequence). CDR3 length: 15 amino acids. The V end was cut by 2 bases, the J end by 9 bases, with 17 bases between. CDR3 loop: CASSLGTRQRSEQFF. The CDR3 coding sequence is TGTGCCAGCAGTTTAGGGACCCGCCAAAGAAGTGAGCAGTTCTTC.

The V call is TRBV7-9, the J call TRBJ1-1, with D perhaps TRBD1 (5 bases). V shed 1 base and J shed 3 bases, with 9 bases lying between them. This CDR3 comprises 14 residues. Germline CDR1 is SEHNR and CDR2 is FQNEAQ (reference sequence). The CDR3 nucleotides read TGTGCCAGCAGCTTAGTTGTGGGGGACACTGAAGCTTTCTTT. It encodes CASSLVVGDTEAFF.

V usage is TRBV30 and J usage is TRBJ2-1; perhaps TRBD2 as D (7 bases). CDR1 and CDR2 (germline): GTSNPN, SVGIG (reference sequence). The CDR3 spans 12 residues. V was cut by 5 bases and J by 7 bases, with 12 bases left in between. DNA for the CDR3: TGTGCCTGGGATGGGGGGGCTAATGAGCAGTTCTTC. This encodes CAWDGGANEQFF.

The chain uses TRBV13 and TRBJ2-7; D is possibly TRBD1 (6 bases). Trimming pared 3 bases from V and 3 bases from J, leaving 15 bases between. Germline CDR1 reads PRHDT; CDR2 reads FYEKMQ (reference sequence). The CDR3 length is 15 residues. The CDR3 here is CASSFVRGEGYEQYF. The CDR3 nucleotides are TGTGCCAGCAGCTTCGTCAGGGGAGAGGGCTACGAGCAGTACTTC.

In nucleotides, the CDR3 is TGTGCCAGCAGCTTACCCGCCTCTGGTCAGCCCCAGCATTTT. Its translation is CASSLPASGQPQHF. The gene calls are TRBV7-9 and TRBJ1-5; D is undetermined. V was trimmed by 2 bases and J by 6 bases, leaving 11 bases between them. The CDR3 is 14 amino acids. Germline assignment: CDR1 SEHNR and CDR2 FQNEAQ (reference sequence).

This sequence joins TRBV27 and TRBJ2-4; perhaps D is TRBD1 or TRBD2 (6 bases each). The germline gives CDR1 MNHEY, CDR2 SMNVEV (reference sequence). Trimming took 6 bases from V and 1 from J, leaving 13 bases between them. The CDR3 is 15 amino acids. CDR3 sequence: CASRPEGGAKNIQYF. The CDR3 nucleotides are TGTGCCAGCAGACCCGAAGGGGGGGCCAAAAACATTCAGTACTTC.

This clonotype was observed a few times. The rearrangement uses TRBV2 and TRBJ2-2; D remains ambiguous. The ends were cut back, 2 bases at V and 1 base at J, with 5 bases in the middle. The germline V gene has CDR1 SNHLY and CDR2 FYNNEI. This CDR3 comprises 14 residues. The CDR3 loop is CASSETENTGELFF. The CDR3 region has the DNA TGTGCCAGCAGTGAAACAGAGAACACCGGGGAGCTGTTTTTT.

The chain has TRBV10-1 and TRBJ2-7; 7 bases match TRBD2. V lost 5 bases to trimming and J lost 2 bases; unmatched junction nucleotides: 9. Germline CDR1 reads WNHNN; CDR2 reads SYGVQD (reference sequence). The CDR3 sequence is 15 residues long. The CDR3 bases are TGCGCCAGCAGTCTTAGACCTCTAGCGGCCTACGAGCAGTACTTC. As protein: CASSLRPLAAYEQYF.

J is TRBJ2-1 and V is TRBV12-3 or TRBV12-4; 12 bases are shared with TRBD2. The CDR3 totals 16 residues. The ends lost 4 bases at V and 8 bases at J; junction bases unmatched: 9. Written as DNA, the CDR3 is TGTGCCAGCAGTTCGTCTAGCGGGAGGGCCACGTATGAGCAGTTCTTC. This codes for CASSSSSGRATYEQFF.

The chain combines TRBV11-2 with TRBJ1-6, with D hard to call. This CDR3 is 15 amino acids long. V was pared by 1 base and J by 7 bases, with 11 bases between. Germline-derived CDR1 and CDR2 are SGHAT and FQNNGV. In nucleotides, the CDR3 is TGTGCCAGCAGCTTAGGGTGGGGTTTGAATTCACCCCTCCACTTT. Protein: CASSLGWGLNSPLHF.